This T cell receptor (beta chain) is drawn from a study of T cells in tumors after PD-1 blockade (dated by TCRdb to between 2018 and 2021). About the full investigation: Exclusion criteria were prior checkpoint blockade, use of systemic immunosuppressants, or recent radiotherapy or other anti-cancer therapy within 4 weeks. Peripheral blood samples averaged about 110,000 TCR templates (range 24,679-257,772) and around 35,000 unique clonotypes. Some patients also continued taking vismodegib 150 mg daily during anti-PD-1 treatment. Treatment consisted of either cemiplimab 350 mg every 2 weeks or pembrolizumab 200 mg every 3 weeks. Using site-matched tumors from BCC or SCC patients sampled before and after anti-PD-1 therapy, the study carried out paired single-cell RNA and TCR sequencing. To compare clonotypes in blood versus tumor, bulk TCR sequencing was run on approximately 11 peripheral blood samples drawn from a few patients. Clinical response was assessed using RECIST version 1.1.

Deep TCRbeta sequencing was performed with the immunoSEQ platform. On the study's bioinformatics: For further analysis, only productive rearrangements were exported from the immunoSEQ Analyzer. T cell phenotypes were assigned to bulk TCRbeta clonotypes by matching the clonotypes to single-cell RNA+TCR-seq clones with the same TCRbeta sequence. Using bulk TCR sequencing data, clone enrichment in tumor was calculated by dividing a clone's tumor frequency by the same clone's PBMC frequency. TCRs were grouped by GLIPH into specificity groups, defined as clusters of distinct TCRs likely recognizing common antigens via shared CDR3 motifs. TCRdb provides this immuneACCESS table in a form limited to in-frame rearrangements. Some clones are lacking; in checked studies, under half of them reflect an unresolved V gene, and why the rest are absent is not known. Clone size and the V and J calls come from that table; the DNA yielded D and trimming. The sample data list tens of thousands of clones, and roughly 78% of these were observed just once. The ten largest clones capture approximately 38% of the sample.

Paper-wide results and their limitations: Where the novel T cell clones came from was not identified, and possible sources could include lymphoid organs or rare unexpanded clones inside the tumor or in the tumor periphery. Roughly 37% of TCR clonotypes from the tumor were detected in blood, and certain novel exhausted tumor clones were present in blood collected before treatment, which suggests recruitment from the periphery.

This clone was picked up one time. Its antigen is still unknown. One base away there is no much larger clone; base qualities are not given. Cut back by 5 bases and 6 bases, the V and J ends lie 13 bases apart. CDR1 and CDR2 are read off the germline V gene as SGHNT and YENEEA. The CDR3 goes from the cysteine to the phenylalanine over 13 residues. Just CDR3 DNA is preserved here, 39 bases in frame from base 1. According to the study, the label for this sample's time point signals: before anti-PD-1 therapy. Genomic DNA extracted from tumor biopsies or peripheral blood was used for bulk TCRbeta sequencing, with input ranging from roughly 600 ng to 6,004 ng. Histologically proven advanced or metastatic basal or squamous cell carcinoma was present in all patients, all of whom were poor candidates for surgical resection. The basal cell carcinoma cohort comprised around eleven patients, of whom roughly 8 had bulk tumor TCR sequencing.

The sequence joins TRBV11-3 to TRBJ1-1; the D segment could be TRBD1, given 6 matching bases. The source material was PBMCs, sampled before anti-PD-1 treatment. The receptor was isolated from a human donor with basal cell carcinoma. The CDR3 amino acid sequence is: CASSRDTRAEAFF. The DNA is as follows: TGTGCCAGCAGCAGGGACACGAGGGCTGAAGCTTTCTTT.